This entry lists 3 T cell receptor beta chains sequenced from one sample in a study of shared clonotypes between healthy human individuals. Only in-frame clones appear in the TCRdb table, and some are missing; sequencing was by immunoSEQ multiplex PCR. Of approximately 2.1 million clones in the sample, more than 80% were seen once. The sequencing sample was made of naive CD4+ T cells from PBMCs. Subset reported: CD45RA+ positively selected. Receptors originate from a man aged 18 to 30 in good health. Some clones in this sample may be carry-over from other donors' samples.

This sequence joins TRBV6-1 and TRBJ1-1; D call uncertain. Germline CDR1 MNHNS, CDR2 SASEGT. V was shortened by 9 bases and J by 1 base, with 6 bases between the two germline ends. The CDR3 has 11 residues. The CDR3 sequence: CASNKNTEAFF. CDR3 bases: TGTGCCAGTAACAAGAACACTGAAGCTTTCTTT.

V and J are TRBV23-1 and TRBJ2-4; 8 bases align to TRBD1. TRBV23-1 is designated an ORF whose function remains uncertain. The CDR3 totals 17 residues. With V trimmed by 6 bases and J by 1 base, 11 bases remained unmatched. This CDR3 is CASRRGQGAVAKNIQYF. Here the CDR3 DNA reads TGCGCCAGCAGGAGGGGTCAGGGGGCGGTTGCCAAAAACATTCAGTACTTC.

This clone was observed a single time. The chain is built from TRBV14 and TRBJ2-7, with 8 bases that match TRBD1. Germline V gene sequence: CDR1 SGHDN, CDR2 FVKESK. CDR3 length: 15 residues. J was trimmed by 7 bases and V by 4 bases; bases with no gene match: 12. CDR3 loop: CASSPFGQGAREQYF. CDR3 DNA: TGTGCCAGCAGCCCCTTTGGGCAGGGGGCGCGAGAGCAGTACTTC.